Below, 18 T cell receptor beta chains from the same sample are listed, as sequenced in a study of T cells after posttransplantation cyclophosphamide. Some clones are missing from TCRdb's copy, which holds only in-frame ones; the method was immunoSEQ multiplex PCR. The sample records 45,000 to 65,000 clones, around 84% being singletons. The specimen sequenced was PBMCs. Receptors originate from a man aged 25-45 years with a blood cancer, CMV-positive, and with a related stem cell donor.

The chain joins TRBV6-4 to TRBJ2-3, with 10 bases aligning to TRBD2. The germline V gene has CDR1 MRHNA and CDR2 SNTAGT. Losses at the gene ends were 4 bases for V and 1 base for J; bases not matched to a gene: 5. CDR3 length: 16 amino acids. The CDR3 reads CASSATGTSGTDTQYF. DNA for the CDR3: TGTGCCAGCAGTGCGACCGGGACTAGCGGCACAGATACGCAGTATTTT.

The chain links TRBV7-9 to TRBJ2-3; 8 positions match TRBD2. Germline loops: CDR1 SEHNR, CDR2 FQNEAQ (reference sequence). V gave up 2 bases and J gave up 4 bases; unmatched junction bases: 17. CDR3 length: 19 amino acids. CDR3 in amino acids: CASSLSVVEREKWADTQYF. The CDR3 coding sequence is TGTGCCAGCAGCTTATCCGTGGTTGAGCGGGAGAAGTGGGCAGATACGCAGTATTTT.

V gene TRBV27 combines with J gene TRBJ2-1, with 7 positions matching TRBD2. Germline values: CDR1 MNHEY, CDR2 SMNVEV (reference sequence). There are 16 residues in the CDR3. The V segment lost 6 bases and the J segment 3 bases; nucleotides outside the gene matches: 11. The DNA for the CDR3 is TGTGCCAGCAGCTCAGAAAGACTAGCCTACTACAATGAGCAGTTCTTC. It is translated as CASSSERLAYYNEQFF.

The CDR3 here is CASSNEGTGNQPQHF. The DNA of the CDR3 is TGTGCCAGCAGCAATGAAGGGACAGGCAATCAGCCCCAGCATTTT. The chain links TRBV21-1 to TRBJ1-5; the table assigns TRBD1, which was not confirmed against the DNA. TRBV21-1 is a pseudogene locus. There are 15 residues in the CDR3.

The chain combines TRBV29-1 with TRBJ2-7; D remains unclear. V lost 7 bases to trimming and J lost 2 bases, with 21 bases between them. This CDR3 spans 15 amino acids. The germline V gene has CDR1 SQVTM and CDR2 ANQGSEA. CDR3 nucleotide sequence: TGCAGCGGATCCGACGACAACAAACTCCCCTACGAGCAGTACTTC. It codes for CSGSDDNKLPYEQYF.

The chain carries TRBV7-2 and TRBJ1-3, with a tentative D call TRBD1 (6 bases). Germline loops: CDR1 SGHTA, CDR2 FQGNSA. V shed 0 bases and J shed 4 bases, with 7 bases lying between them. The CDR3 runs to 14 residues. CDR3 nucleotides: TGTGCCAGCAGCTTAGCAGGGACAGGAAACACCATATATTTT. Encoded protein: CASSLAGTGNTIYF.

This clone occurred once. The chain employs TRBV28 and TRBJ1-1; D might be TRBD1 (6 bases). There are 14 residues in the CDR3. The germline V and J ends were trimmed by 3 bases and 9 bases, with 17 bases remaining between them. Germline V CDR1 and CDR2: MDHEN, SYDVKM. CDR3 protein: CASSLKGVRLKAFF. CDR3 nucleotide sequence: TGTGCCAGCAGTTTGAAGGGGGTCCGCCTGAAAGCTTTCTTT.

The rearrangement links TRBV12-5 to TRBJ2-6; D possibly corresponds to TRBD2 (5 bases). This CDR3 is built from 20 residues. CDR1 LGHNT and CDR2 FRNRAP come from the germline V gene. V dropped 1 base and J dropped 0 bases, with 19 bases sitting between them. The chain's CDR3 is CASGLDGWSGRSSGANVLTF. As DNA, the CDR3 is TGTGCTAGTGGTTTGGACGGTTGGAGCGGTCGTAGCTCTGGGGCCAACGTCCTGACTTTC.

The chain joins TRBV5-1 to TRBJ2-7; 7 nucleotides line up with TRBD1. The germline V gene encodes CDR1 SGHRS and CDR2 YFSETQ. V shed 0 bases and J 0 bases; nucleotides not matched to a gene: 6. This CDR3 has 16 residues. CDR3 DNA sequence: TGCGCCAGCAGCTTGGGACGACAGGGTGGCTCCTACGAGCAGTACTTC. It encodes CASSLGRQGGSYEQYF.

DNA of the CDR3: TGTGCCAGCAGTTTACTCGGGGGGTCCTTGAATCAGCCCCAGCATTTT. Amino acid sequence: CASSLLGGSLNQPQHF. The chain is built from TRBV28 and TRBJ1-5; possible D gene TRBD1, 5 bases. Trimming cost V 2 bases and J 4 bases, with 15 bases left between them. Germline V gene sequence: CDR1 MDHEN, CDR2 SYDVKM. The CDR3 totals 16 residues. Full variable domain (rest looked up from reference TRBV28 and TRBJ1-5): DVKVTQSSRYLVKRTGEKVFLECVQDMDHENMFWYRQDPGLGLRLIYFSYDVKMKEKGDIPEGYSVSREKKERFSLILESASTNQTSMYLCASSLLGGSLNQPQHFGDGTRLSIL.

This clone is labeled medium-sized. V and J are TRBV19 and TRBJ2-7, with 10 positions matching TRBD1. This CDR3 has 16 amino acids. Germline loops: CDR1 LNHDA, CDR2 SQIVND (reference sequence). Trimming cost V 5 bases and J 3 bases; bases outside gene matches: 10. The CDR3 here is CASSWFSGDRGYEQYF. The CDR3 DNA is TGTGCCAGTAGTTGGTTCAGCGGGGACAGGGGCTACGAGCAGTACTTC. The entire variable domain, with the rest obtained from reference TRBV19 and TRBJ2-7, is as follows: DGGITQSPKYLFRKEGQNVTLSCEQNLNHDAMYWYRQDPGQGLRLIYYSQIVNDFQKGDIAEGYSVSREKKESFPLTVTSAQKNPTAFYLCASSWFSGDRGYEQYFGPGTRLTVT.

In its sample, this clone was seen once. The chain employs TRBV7-9 and TRBJ2-7, with D uncertain. Germline assignment: CDR1 SEHNR and CDR2 FQNEAQ (reference sequence). The ends were cut back, 1 base at V and 0 bases at J, with 10 bases in the middle. This CDR3 is built from 15 residues. The CDR3 region is CASSLGGTISYEQYF. As DNA, the CDR3 is TGTGCCAGCAGCTTAGGAGGAACTATCTCCTACGAGCAGTACTTC.

This clone was found once. The chain couples TRBV7-2 to TRBJ1-5; D may be TRBD1 (5 bases). The CDR3 totals 12 residues. In germline, CDR1 is SGHTA, CDR2 FQGNSA. Trimming removed 6 bases at V and 9 bases at J, with 12 bases between. In DNA, the CDR3 is TGTGCCAGCAGACCACAGGACGGGCCCCAGCATTTT. This gives the protein CASRPQDGPQHF.

The rearrangement links TRBV28 to TRBJ2-2; the D gene is possibly TRBD2 (7 bases). V lost 3 bases, J lost 0 bases, and 11 bases lay in between. From germline, CDR1 is MDHEN and CDR2 SYDVKM. CDR3 length: 16 amino acids. Written as DNA, the CDR3 is TGTGCCAGCAGTTTGCCGGGGGGCGCGAACACCGGGGAGCTGTTTTTT. Residues: CASSLPGGANTGELFF.

This clone came up once. The chain joins TRBV18 to TRBJ2-7; perhaps TRBD1 as D (6 bases). Germline V gives CDR1 KGHSH, CDR2 LQKENI. V dropped 2 bases and J dropped 2 bases, with 10 bases sitting between them. This CDR3 region has 14 residues. The CDR3 loop is CASSPTGPTYEQYF. The CDR3 coding sequence is TGTGCCAGCTCACCAACAGGGCCCACCTACGAGCAGTACTTC.

This clone was counted once. V gene TRBV4-1 combines with J gene TRBJ1-1; tentative D call: TRBD1 (6 bases). The germline V gene has CDR1 MGHRA and CDR2 YSYEKL. Between the trimmed V and J ends, which lost 2 bases and 7 bases, there was a span of 14 bases. The CDR3 consists of 14 residues. CDR3 amino acids: CASSQPIEGHEAFF. CDR3 coding DNA: TGCGCCAGCAGCCAACCCATTGAGGGACATGAAGCTTTCTTT.

This chain connects TRBV7-3 to TRBJ2-7; D may be TRBD2 (5 bases). This CDR3 is 14 amino acids long. Germline-derived CDR1 and CDR2 are SGHTA and FQGTGA. V was clipped by 2 bases and J by 2 bases, with 10 bases between them. CDR3 protein: CASSLGDGTYEQYF. CDR3 in DNA: TGTGCCAGCAGCTTAGGAGACGGGACCTACGAGCAGTACTTC.

V usage is TRBV13 and J usage is TRBJ2-1; 7 nucleotides align to TRBD1. V shed 1 base and J 7 bases; nucleotides not matched to a gene: 4. The germline gives CDR1 PRHDT, CDR2 FYEKMQ (reference sequence). This CDR3 contains 14 residues. The CDR3 bases are TGTGCCAGCAGCTTAGCGGGACAGCAGAATGAGCAGTTCTTC. This sequence encodes CASSLAGQQNEQFF.